A selection of T cell receptor beta chains follows, all from one sample in a study of cytomegalovirus exposure and HLA in healthy donors. Measured with immunoSEQ multiplex PCR; TCRdb has only the in-frame clones, and not every one. Of more than 110,000 clones listed, around 73% were seen once; the top ten hold around 1.4%. The sequenced material came from PBMCs. The source of these receptors is a woman aged 40-49 years in good health and CMV-seronegative. Both conserved end residues are part of each CDR3. D genes are given only for firm matches. Clone size appears in some rows only: once, few, many, or a class for an expanded clone.

TRBD1	-	TRBV7-9	16	TRBJ1-1	TGTTCCAGCAGCTTATGGGGGGACAGAAAGAACACTGAAGCTTTCTTT	CSSSLWGDRKNTEAFF
TRBD1	few	TRBV5-6	13	TRBJ1-2	TGTGCCAGCAGCCTCCGGACAGGGGAAGGCTACACCTTC	CASSLRTGEGYTF
TRBD1	-	TRBV19	16	TRBJ1-6	TGTGCCAGTACTTCGTCCCCGGGACAGGGTGCTTCACCCCTCCACTTT	CASTSSPGQGASPLHF
TRBD1	-	TRBV2	15	TRBJ2-1	TGTGCCAGCGACGCCGGACAGGGGGCAAATAATGAGCAGTTCTTC	CASDAGQGANNEQFF
-	-	TRBV9	17	TRBJ1-2	TGTGCCAGCAGTCAAACAGGGTTCCCAGATTTTCACTATGGCTACACCTTC	CASSQTGFPDFHYGYTF
TRBD1	-	TRBV15	16	TRBJ2-5	TGTGCCACCAGCGGGGAACACAGGGGGCTGGGAGAGACCCAGTACTTC	CATSGEHRGLGETQYF
-	-	TRBV11-2	16	TRBJ1-1	TGTGCCAGCAGCTCCCTGTATGAGGAGAGAAACACTGAAGCTTTCTTT	CASSSLYEERNTEAFF
TRBD2	-	TRBV14	15	TRBJ2-1	TGTGCCAGCAGCCCTAGCGGGGGACTATACAATGAGCAGTTCTTC	CASSPSGGLYNEQFF
-	-	TRBV7-8	16	TRBJ1-2	TGTGCCAGCAGCTTAGCCCCGGGGGGGGGCAGGAGGGGCTACACCTTC	CASSLAPGGGRRGYTF
TRBD2	-	TRBV9	16	TRBJ2-1	TGTGCCAGCAGCGTAGGTACAGGACTAGGCCAAAATGAGCAGTTCTTC	CASSVGTGLGQNEQFF
-	-	TRBV7-9	14	TRBJ1-1	TGTGCCAGCAGCCCAGATAAGATGAACACTGAAGCTTTCTTT	CASSPDKMNTEAFF
-	few	TRBV6-6	16	TRBJ2-2	TGTGCCAGCAGGATGAACGGGGGGCAGAACACCGGGGAGCTGTTTTTT	CASRMNGGQNTGELFF
-	-	TRBV4-2	16	TRBJ1-2	TGTGCCAGCAGCCAAGATAACGGGAATTTAGGCTATGGCTACACCTTC	CASSQDNGNLGYGYTF
TRBD1	-	TRBV5-1	13	TRBJ1-1	TGCGCCAGCAGCTTGGAGGGGGCAACTGAAGCTTTCTTT	CASSLEGATEAFF
-	few	TRBV28	16	TRBJ2-2	TGTGCCAGCAGTCCACTTCCTGCGCGCGGTCCCGGGGAGCTGTTTTTT	CASSPLPARGPGELFF
-	-	TRBV7-9	11	TRBJ2-1	TGTGCCAGCAGTCCCGGGACAGAGCAGTTCTTC	CASSPGTEQFF
TRBD1	-	TRBV6-5	15	TRBJ1-4	TGTGCCAGCAGGCACCGGGACAGGGCGGGTGAAAAACTGTTTTTT	CASRHRDRAGEKLFF
TRBD2	-	TRBV27	17	TRBJ2-3	TGTGCCAGCAGTAAAAGGACTAGCGTGGGAGATAGGGATACGCAGTATTTT	CASSKRTSVGDRDTQYF
-	-	TRBV27	13	TRBJ1-1	TGTGCCAGCAGCCCGGTCAGGGACACTGAAGCTTTCTTT	CASSPVRDTEAFF
TRBD2	-	TRBV4-3	17	TRBJ2-3	TGCGCCAGCAGCCAAGAAGCTAGCGGGGGGTTCACAGATACGCAGTATTTT	CASSQEASGGFTDTQYF
TRBD2	once	TRBV27	16	TRBJ2-5	TGTGCCAGCAGTCCCATCACCGGACTAGGGCTGGTGACCCAGTACTTC	CASSPITGLGLVTQYF
-	-	TRBV6-1	14	TRBJ1-1	TGTGCCAGCAGCCAAAGCCGGACAATGGCTGAAGCTTTCTTT	CASSQSRTMAEAFF
-	-	TRBV27	15	TRBJ1-1	TGTGCCAGCAGTTTCTACGGGGATTCAGACACTGAAGCTTTCTTT	CASSFYGDSDTEAFF
TRBD2	-	TRBV5-4	16	TRBJ2-1	TGTGCCAGCAGCTTGGTTGCGGGGGGGCCCGTCAATGAGCAGTTCTTC	CASSLVAGGPVNEQFF
TRBD1	once	TRBV14	16	TRBJ2-1	TGTGCCAGCAGCCAAGTAACAGGGGGCACCTACAATGAGCAGTTCTTC	CASSQVTGGTYNEQFF
-	-	TRBV18	14	TRBJ2-2	TGTGCCAGCTCACCTAACAGGAACACCGGGGAGCTGTTTTTT	CASSPNRNTGELFF
-	-	TRBV15	16	TRBJ1-1	TGTGCCACCAGCAGAGATCTAGGTGGAAGGAACACTGAAGCTTTCTTT	CATSRDLGGRNTEAFF
TRBD1	-	TRBV5-1	17	TRBJ1-2	TGCGCCAGCAGCTTGGATCCGGCTCAGGGGGGTAACTATGGCTACACCTTC	CASSLDPAQGGNYGYTF
TRBD1	-	TRBV18	16	TRBJ1-3	TGTGCCAGCTCACAATCGGGACAGGGGGCCGGAAACACCATATATTTT	CASSQSGQGAGNTIYF
-	-	TRBV7-9	13	TRBJ2-1	TGTGCCAGCAGCGACACTAGACTAGAGGCGCAGTTCTTC	CASSDTRLEAQFF
-	-	TRBV5-1	15	TRBJ1-6	TGCGCCAGCAGCTGGAACGACCAGCGGGATTCACCCCTCCACTTT	CASSWNDQRDSPLHF
TRBD1	-	TRBV10-3	13	TRBJ1-5	TGTGCCATCGGGCAGGGACAGGATCAGCCCCAGCATTTT	CAIGQGQDQPQHF
TRBD2	-	TRBV5-4	17	TRBJ2-2	TGTGCCAGCAGCAGACTAGCGGGGGGGTCGAACACCGGGGAGCTGTTTTTT	CASSRLAGGSNTGELFF
TRBD2	-	TRBV13	15	TRBJ2-1	TGTGCCAGCAGCTTATCTAGCGGGGGGGCGCGTGAGCAGTTCTTC	CASSLSSGGAREQFF
-	-	TRBV5-4	15	TRBJ1-2	TGTGCCAGCACCCATGGGGGGGAAACCTACTATGGCTACACCTTC	CASTHGGETYYGYTF
-	-	TRBV4-1	17	TRBJ1-5	TGCGCCAGCAGCCAAGGTCCGCGGGCGTCAGGGGATCAGCCCCAGCATTTT	CASSQGPRASGDQPQHF
TRBD2	-	TRBV18	14	TRBJ2-1	TGTGCCAGCTCACTAGGGACTAGCTTTAATGAGCAGTTCTTC	CASSLGTSFNEQFF
-	-	TRBV4-1	13	TRBJ2-3	TGCGCCAGCAGCGCCAGGTTGCCAGATACGCAGTATTTT	CASSARLPDTQYF
-	-	TRBV6-5	14	TRBJ1-1	TGTGCCAGCAGATCTGGCGGAAGTGGCACTGAAGCTTTCTTT	CASRSGGSGTEAFF
-	-	TRBV9	16	TRBJ1-3	TGTGCCAGCAGCGTAAACCAGGGCCTCTCTGGAAACACCATATATTTT	CASSVNQGLSGNTIYF
-	-	TRBV18	12	TRBJ1-1	TGTGCCAGCTCACCAGGGGCGCCTGAAGCTTTCTTT	CASSPGAPEAFF
-	-	TRBV10-3	13	TRBJ2-3	TGTGCCATCACGGAGGAAGGAACAGATACGCAGTATTTT	CAITEEGTDTQYF
-	-	TRBV14	15	TRBJ2-7	TGTGCCAGCAGCCAGGCGGACAGAACGAAGGACGAGCAGTACTTC	CASSQADRTKDEQYF
TRBD1	few	TRBV7-6	16	TRBJ1-3	TGTGCCAGCAGCTTAGGACAGGGAGACTCTGGAAACACCATATATTTT	CASSLGQGDSGNTIYF
TRBD1	-	TRBV5-5	15	TRBJ1-2	TGTGCCAGCAGCTTGGGGAACTCAGGGGGCCATGGCTACACCTTC	CASSLGNSGGHGYTF
-	-	TRBV7-3	13	TRBJ1-2	TGTGCCAGCAGCTTTGGGGGCTCCTATGGCTACACCTTC	CASSFGGSYGYTF
TRBD2	-	TRBV7-3	17	TRBJ2-1	TGTGCCAGCAGCCCTTTAGGTAGCGGGGGGCCGATCAATGAGCAGTTCTTC	CASSPLGSGGPINEQFF
TRBD2	-	TRBV7-9	16	TRBJ2-7	TGTGCCAGCAGCTTAGATACAGCGGGGGGCTCCTACGAGCAGTACTTC	CASSLDTAGGSYEQYF
-	-	TRBV11-2	16	TRBJ2-5	TGTGCCAGCAGCTCATATGAGGAGTCCTCCCAAGAGACCCAGTACTTC	CASSSYEESSQETQYF
-	-	TRBV6-1	13	TRBJ2-2	TGTGCCAGCAGTGACGTCGGGGTCGGGGAGCTGTTTTTT	CASSDVGVGELFF
-	-	TRBV2	17	TRBJ2-2	TGTGCCAGCAGTGTTAACAGGGTGGCAAGGGAAGCCGGGGAGCTGTTTTTT	CASSVNRVAREAGELFF
-	-	TRBV7-2	14	TRBJ1-3	TGTGCCAGCAGCTTAGCCACAACTGGAAACACCATATATTTT	CASSLATTGNTIYF